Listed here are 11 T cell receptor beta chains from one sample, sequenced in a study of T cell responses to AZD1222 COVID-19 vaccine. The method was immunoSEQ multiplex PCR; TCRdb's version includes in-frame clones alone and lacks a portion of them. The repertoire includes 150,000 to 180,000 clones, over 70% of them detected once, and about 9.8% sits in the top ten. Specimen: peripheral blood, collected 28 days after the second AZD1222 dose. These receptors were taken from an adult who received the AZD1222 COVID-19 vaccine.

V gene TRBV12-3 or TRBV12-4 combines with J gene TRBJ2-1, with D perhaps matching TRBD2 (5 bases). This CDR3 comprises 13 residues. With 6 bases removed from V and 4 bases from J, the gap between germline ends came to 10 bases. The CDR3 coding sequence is TGTGCCAGCAGGGCTAGCAGATACAATGAGCAGTTCTTC. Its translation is CASRASRYNEQFF.

The CDR3 loop reads CASSSRTGSDTQYF. The CDR3 region has the DNA TGTGCCAGCAGCTCCCGGACAGGGTCAGATACGCAGTATTTT. J is TRBJ2-3 and V is TRBV11-2, with 8 bases fitting TRBD1. Germline lookup yields CDR1 SGHAT and CDR2 FQNNGV. CDR3 size: 14 residues. Trimming took 4 bases from V and 4 from J; bases not matched to a gene: 4.

The CDR3 protein is CASSLIRTVTDTQYF. CDR3 sequence (DNA): TGTGCCAGCAGCTTAATAAGGACAGTGACAGATACGCAGTATTTT. The V and J genes are TRBV11-2 and TRBJ2-3, with D possibly being TRBD1 (6 bases). The CDR3 loop spans 15 amino acids. V lost 2 bases and J 3 bases, leaving 12 bases between the germline ends. The germline V gene encodes CDR1 SGHAT and CDR2 FQNNGV.

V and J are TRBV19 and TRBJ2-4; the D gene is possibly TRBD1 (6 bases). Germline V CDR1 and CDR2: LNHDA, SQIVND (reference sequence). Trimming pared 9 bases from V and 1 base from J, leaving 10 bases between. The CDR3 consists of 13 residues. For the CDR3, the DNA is TGTGCCAGCGCCCAGGGGGCCAAAAACATTCAGTACTTC. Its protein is CASAQGAKNIQYF. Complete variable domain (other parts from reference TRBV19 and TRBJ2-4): DGGITQSPKYLFRKEGQNVTLSCEQNLNHDAMYWYRQDPGQGLRLIYYSQIVNDFQKGDIAEGYSVSREKKESFPLTVTSAQKNPTAFYLCASAQGAKNIQYFGAGTRLSVL.

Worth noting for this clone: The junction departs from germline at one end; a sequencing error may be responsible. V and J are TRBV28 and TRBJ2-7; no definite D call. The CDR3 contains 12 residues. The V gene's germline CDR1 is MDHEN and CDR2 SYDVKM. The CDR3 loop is CPGWNEDYEQYF. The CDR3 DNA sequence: TGCCCTGGGTGGAACGAGGACTACGAGCAGTACTTC. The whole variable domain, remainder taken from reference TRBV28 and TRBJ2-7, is DVKVTQSSRYLVKRTGEKVFLECVQDMDHENMFWYRQDPGLGLRLIYFSYDVKMKEKGDIPEGYSVSREKKERFSLILESASTNQTSMYLCPGWNEDYEQYFGPGTRLTVT.

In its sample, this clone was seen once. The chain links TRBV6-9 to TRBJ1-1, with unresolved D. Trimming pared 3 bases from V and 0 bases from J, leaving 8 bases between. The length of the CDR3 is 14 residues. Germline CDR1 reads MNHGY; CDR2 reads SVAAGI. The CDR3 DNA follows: TGTGCCAGCAGTTACGTCGGGTTGAACACTGAAGCTTTCTTT. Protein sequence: CASSYVGLNTEAFF.

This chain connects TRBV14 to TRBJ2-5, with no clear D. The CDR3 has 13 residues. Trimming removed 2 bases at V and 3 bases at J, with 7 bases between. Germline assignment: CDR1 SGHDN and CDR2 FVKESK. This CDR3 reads CASSQYEKETQYF. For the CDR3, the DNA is TGTGCCAGCAGCCAATACGAAAAAGAGACCCAGTACTTC.

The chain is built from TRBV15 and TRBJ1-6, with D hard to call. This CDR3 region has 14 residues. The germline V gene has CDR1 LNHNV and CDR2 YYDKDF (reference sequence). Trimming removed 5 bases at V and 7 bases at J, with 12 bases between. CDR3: CATSLAGGNSPLHF. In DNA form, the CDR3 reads TGTGCCACCAGCCTTGCGGGTGGGAATTCACCCCTCCACTTT. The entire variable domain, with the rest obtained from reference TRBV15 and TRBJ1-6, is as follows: DAMVIQNPRYQVTQFGKPVTLSCSQTLNHNVMYWYQQKSSQAPKLLFHYYDKDFNNEADTPDNFQSRRPNTSFCFLDIRSPGLGDTAMYLCATSLAGGNSPLHFGNGTRLTVT.

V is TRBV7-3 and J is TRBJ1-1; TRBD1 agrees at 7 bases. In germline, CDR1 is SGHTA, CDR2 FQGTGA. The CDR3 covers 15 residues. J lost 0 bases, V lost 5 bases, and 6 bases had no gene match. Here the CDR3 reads CASSEQTGLNTEAFF. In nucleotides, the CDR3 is TGTGCCAGCAGCGAACAGACAGGGTTGAACACTGAAGCTTTCTTT.

The CDR3 region has the DNA TGTGCCAGCAGCAAAATCGTAGGGGCCGGACGTAAGCGGGAGGGCAAGAGCGGCGGGGAGCTGTTTTTT. Amino acid sequence: CASSKIVGAGRKREGKSGGELFF. V is TRBV21-1 and J is TRBJ2-2; TRBD2 is taken as the D call from the table, unchecked against the DNA. TRBV21-1 represents a pseudogene. The CDR3 has 23 residues.

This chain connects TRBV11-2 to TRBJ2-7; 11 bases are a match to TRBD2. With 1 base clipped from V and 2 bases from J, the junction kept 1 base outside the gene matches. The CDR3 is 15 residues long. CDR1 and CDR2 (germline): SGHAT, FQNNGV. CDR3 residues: CASSLGLAGPYEQYF. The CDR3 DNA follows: TGTGCCAGCAGCTTAGGACTAGCGGGGCCCTACGAGCAGTACTTC.